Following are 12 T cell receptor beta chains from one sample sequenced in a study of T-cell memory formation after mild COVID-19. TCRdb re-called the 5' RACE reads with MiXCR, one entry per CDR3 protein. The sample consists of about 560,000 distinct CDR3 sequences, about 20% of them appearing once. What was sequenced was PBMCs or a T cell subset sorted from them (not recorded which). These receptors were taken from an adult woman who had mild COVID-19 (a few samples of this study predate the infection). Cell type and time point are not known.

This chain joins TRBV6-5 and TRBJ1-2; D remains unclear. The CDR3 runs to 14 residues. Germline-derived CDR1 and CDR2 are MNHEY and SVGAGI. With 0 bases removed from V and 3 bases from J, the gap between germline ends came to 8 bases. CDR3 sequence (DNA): TGTGCCAGCAGTTACTCGCACAGATACTATGGCTACACCTTC. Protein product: CASSYSHRYYGYTF.

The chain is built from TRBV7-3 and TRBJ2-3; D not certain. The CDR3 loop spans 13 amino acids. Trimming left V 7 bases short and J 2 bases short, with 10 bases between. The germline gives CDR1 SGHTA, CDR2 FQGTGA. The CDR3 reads CASTLAYTDTQYF. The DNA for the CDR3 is TGTGCCAGCACTCTGGCCTACACAGATACGCAGTATTTT. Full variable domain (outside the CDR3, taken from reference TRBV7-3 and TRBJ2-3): GAGVSQTPSNKVTEKGKYVELRCDPISGHTALYWYRQSLGQGPEFLIYFQGTGAADDSGLPNDRFFAVRPEGSVSTLKIQRTERGDSAVYLCASTLAYTDTQYFGPGTRLTVL.

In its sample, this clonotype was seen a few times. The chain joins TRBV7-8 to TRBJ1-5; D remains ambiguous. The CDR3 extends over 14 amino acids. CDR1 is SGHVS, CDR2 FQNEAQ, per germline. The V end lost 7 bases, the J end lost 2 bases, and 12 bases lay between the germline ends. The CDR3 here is CASTQTEGNQPQHF. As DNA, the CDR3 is TGTGCCAGCACCCAAACGGAGGGCAATCAGCCCCAGCATTTT.

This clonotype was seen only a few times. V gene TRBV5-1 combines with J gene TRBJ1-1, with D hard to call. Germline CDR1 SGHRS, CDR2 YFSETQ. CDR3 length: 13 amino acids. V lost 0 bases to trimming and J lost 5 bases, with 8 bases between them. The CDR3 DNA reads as TGCGCCAGCAGCTTGGCCGTGGGGACTGAAGCTTTCTTT. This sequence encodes CASSLAVGTEAFF.

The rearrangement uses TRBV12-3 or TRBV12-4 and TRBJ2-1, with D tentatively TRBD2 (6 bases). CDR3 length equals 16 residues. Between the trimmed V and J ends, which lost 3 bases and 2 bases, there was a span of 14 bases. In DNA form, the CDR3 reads TGTGCCAGCAGTTTTTACGGGGGAAGTGCCTACAATGAGCAGTTCTTC. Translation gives CASSFYGGSAYNEQFF.

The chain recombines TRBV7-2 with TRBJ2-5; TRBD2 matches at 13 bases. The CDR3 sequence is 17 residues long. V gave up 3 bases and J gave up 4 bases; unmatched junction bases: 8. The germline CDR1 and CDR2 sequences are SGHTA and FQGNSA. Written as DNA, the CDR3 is TGTGCCAGCAGCTTCCAGGTGGGACTAGCGGGACCAGAGACCCAGTACTTC. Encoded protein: CASSFQVGLAGPETQYF.

The CDR3 loop is CATSPYRGAFEQYF. CDR3 coding DNA: TGTGCCACCAGTCCATACAGGGGCGCCTTCGAGCAGTACTTC. J is TRBJ2-7 and V is TRBV15, with 7 bases fitting TRBD1. The junction had 11 bases not matched to a gene; V was cut back by 6 bases and J by 6 bases. The CDR3 runs to 14 residues. Germline CDR1 LNHNV, CDR2 YYDKDF (reference sequence).

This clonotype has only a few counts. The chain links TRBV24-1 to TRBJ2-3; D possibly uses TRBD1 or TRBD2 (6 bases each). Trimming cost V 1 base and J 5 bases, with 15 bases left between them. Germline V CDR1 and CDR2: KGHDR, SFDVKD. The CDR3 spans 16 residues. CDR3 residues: CATSDFLRGLEDTQYF. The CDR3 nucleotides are TGTGCCACCAGTGATTTCCTTCGGGGGCTTGAAGATACGCAGTATTTT.

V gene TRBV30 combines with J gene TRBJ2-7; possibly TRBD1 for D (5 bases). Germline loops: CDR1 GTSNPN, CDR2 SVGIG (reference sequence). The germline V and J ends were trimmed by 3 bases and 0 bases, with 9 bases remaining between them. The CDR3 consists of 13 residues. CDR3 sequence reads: CAWSKDISYEQYF. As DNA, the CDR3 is TGTGCCTGGAGCAAGGACATCTCCTACGAGCAGTACTTC.

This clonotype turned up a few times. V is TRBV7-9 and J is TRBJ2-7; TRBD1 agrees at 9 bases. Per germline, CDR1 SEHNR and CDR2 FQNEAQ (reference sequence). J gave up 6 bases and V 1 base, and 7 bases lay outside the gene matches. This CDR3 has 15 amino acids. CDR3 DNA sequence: TGTGCCAGCAGCTTAGGGGGACAGGGAACCCGCGAGCAGTACTTC. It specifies CASSLGGQGTREQYF.

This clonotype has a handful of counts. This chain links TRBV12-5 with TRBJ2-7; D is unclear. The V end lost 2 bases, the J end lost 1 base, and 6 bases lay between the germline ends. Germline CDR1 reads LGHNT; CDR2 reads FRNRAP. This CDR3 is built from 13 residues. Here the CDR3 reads CASGLSGSYEQYF. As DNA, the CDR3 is TGTGCTAGTGGTTTGTCCGGATCCTACGAGCAGTACTTC.

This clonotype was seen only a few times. The DNA of the CDR3 is TGTGCCACCTTCCGGGGGGTGGGGGAAAAACTGTTTTTT. This codes for CATFRGVGEKLFF. The chain is built from TRBV12-3 or TRBV12-4 and TRBJ1-4; possibly TRBD1 for D (5 bases). The CDR3 has 13 amino acids. Trimming removed 10 bases from V and 8 bases from J, with 17 bases in between.